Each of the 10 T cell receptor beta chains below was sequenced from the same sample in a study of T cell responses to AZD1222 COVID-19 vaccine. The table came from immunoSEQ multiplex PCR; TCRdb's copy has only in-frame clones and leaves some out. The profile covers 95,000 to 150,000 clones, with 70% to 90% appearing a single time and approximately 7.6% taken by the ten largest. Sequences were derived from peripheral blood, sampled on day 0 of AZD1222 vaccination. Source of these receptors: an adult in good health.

The CDR3 region has the DNA TGTGCCAGCAGTCGGGACAACAATCAGCCCCAGCATTTT. Protein sequence: CASSRDNNQPQHF. The chain joins TRBV2 to TRBJ1-5, with D possibly being TRBD1 (6 bases). Trimming left V 5 bases short and J 3 bases short, with 8 bases between. The CDR3 is 13 residues long. Germline V gene lookup returns CDR1 SNHLY and CDR2 FYNNEI.

The chain's CDR3 is CASSLVLGIPTYEQYF. The CDR3 DNA reads as TGTGCCAGCAGCTTAGTACTAGGCATTCCCACCTACGAGCAGTACTTC. The V and J genes are TRBV7-2 and TRBJ2-7, with D perhaps matching TRBD2 (5 bases). V gave up 1 base and J gave up 2 bases, with 15 bases separating them. The CDR3 consists of 16 residues. CDR1 is SGHTA, CDR2 FQGNSA, per germline.

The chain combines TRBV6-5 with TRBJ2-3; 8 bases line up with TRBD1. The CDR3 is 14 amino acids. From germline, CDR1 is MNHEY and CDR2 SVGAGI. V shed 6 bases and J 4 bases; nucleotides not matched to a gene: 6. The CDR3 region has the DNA TGTGCCAGCAGAAGACAGGGGACCGCAGATACGCAGTATTTT. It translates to CASRRQGTADTQYF.

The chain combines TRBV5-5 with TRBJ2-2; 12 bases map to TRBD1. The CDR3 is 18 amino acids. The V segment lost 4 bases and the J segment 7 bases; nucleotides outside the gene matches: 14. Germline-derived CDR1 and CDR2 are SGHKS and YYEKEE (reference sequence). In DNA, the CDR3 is TGTGCCAGCAGCCCTAATCCGGGACAGGGGGCGCTTAGCGGGGAGCTGTTTTTT. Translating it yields CASSPNPGQGALSGELFF.

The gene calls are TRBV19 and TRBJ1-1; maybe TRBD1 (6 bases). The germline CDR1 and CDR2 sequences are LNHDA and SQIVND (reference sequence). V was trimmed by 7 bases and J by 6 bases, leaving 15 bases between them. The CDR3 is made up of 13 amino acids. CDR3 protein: CASTRGGVAEAFF. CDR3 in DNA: TGTGCCAGTACCCGAGGGGGGGTAGCTGAAGCTTTCTTT.

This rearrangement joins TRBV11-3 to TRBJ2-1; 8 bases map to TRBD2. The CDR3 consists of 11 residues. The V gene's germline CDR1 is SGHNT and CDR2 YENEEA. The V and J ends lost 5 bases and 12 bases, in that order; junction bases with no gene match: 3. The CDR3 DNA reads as TGTGCCAGCAGCCCCCGGGGGGGGCAGTTCTTC. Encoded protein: CASSPRGGQFF.

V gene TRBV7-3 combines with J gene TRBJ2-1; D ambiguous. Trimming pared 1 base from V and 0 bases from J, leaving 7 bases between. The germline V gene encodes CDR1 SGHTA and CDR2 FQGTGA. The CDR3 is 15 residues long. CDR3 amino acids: CASSLRDSSYNEQFF. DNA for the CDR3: TGTGCCAGCAGCTTAAGAGATAGCTCCTACAATGAGCAGTTCTTC.

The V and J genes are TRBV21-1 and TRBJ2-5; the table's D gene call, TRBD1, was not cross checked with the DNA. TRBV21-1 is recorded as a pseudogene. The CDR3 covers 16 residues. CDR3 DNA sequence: TGTGCCAGCAGTCCGTGCCGGGACAGGGGTAATGAGACCCAGTACTTC. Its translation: CASSPCRDRGNETQYF.

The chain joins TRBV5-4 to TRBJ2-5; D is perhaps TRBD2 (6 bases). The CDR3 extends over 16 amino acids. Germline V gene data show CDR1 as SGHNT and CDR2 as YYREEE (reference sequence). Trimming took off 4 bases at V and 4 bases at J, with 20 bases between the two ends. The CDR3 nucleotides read TGTGCCAGCAGCACTTGGGTATATGGGGGAGGAGAGACCCAGTACTTC. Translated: CASSTWVYGGGETQYF.

The CDR3 coding sequence is TGTGCCAGCAGCTCGTACGGACAGGTGAACTATGGCTACACCTTC. This gives the protein CASSSYGQVNYGYTF. The V gene is TRBV7-2, the J gene TRBJ1-2; the match to TRBD1 covers 7 bases. V dropped 4 bases and J dropped 2; count of bases not matched to a gene: 7. The germline gives CDR1 SGHTA, CDR2 FQGNSA. CDR3 length: 15 residues.